This T cell receptor beta chain was sequenced for a study of shared clonotypes between healthy human individuals. In the study overall: CD4 naive and memory got three plates each, CD8 naive two, CD8 memory one. Study findings and constraints: The generation probabilities recorded for non-shared clonotypes fell below those of clonotypes shared by all four donors. Four donors had roughly 5.2% of their naive CD4 clonotypes in common.

V lost 4 bases and J lost 7; bases outside the gene matches: 7. The germline CDR1 and CDR2 sequences are LGHNA and YSLEER. This CDR3 has 15 amino acids. The naive CD8 fraction comprised CD45RO-negative cells positively selected for CCR7 and excluded terminally differentiated effector memory CD45RA+ cells. Free of recent acute infections or vaccinations, the donors were healthy HIV-negative adults. Concerning this clone: Its target is unknown.

Data came from immunoSEQ multiplex PCR; TCRdb stores just in-frame clones and leaves some out. The table includes about 2 million clones, about 95% detected once. The sequencing sample was made of naive CD8+ T cells sorted from blood. V is TRBV4-3 and J is TRBJ1-6, with TRBD1 identical over 7 bases. The TCR comes from a man aged 18 to 30 in good health. The CDR3 reads CASSRIWDSNSPLHF. CDR3 coding DNA: TGCGCCAGCAGCCGAATCTGGGACAGCAATTCACCCCTCCACTTT.